The 3 T cell receptor beta chains below come from one sample, sequenced in a study of OX40 agonist ivuxolimab in advanced cancers. Produced via immunoSEQ multiplex PCR; TCRdb's table is partial and in-frame only. Of about 70,000 clones in the sample, about three quarters were seen once. The sequencing used CD4+ or CD8+ T cells sorted from blood, collected in a trial of the OX40 agonist ivuxolimab. These TCRs come from an adult with an advanced solid tumor such as melanoma, head and neck, liver or kidney cancer.

This chain uses TRBV5-4 with TRBJ2-6, with 7 positions matching TRBD2. V shed 5 bases, J shed 4 bases, and the junction held 6 bases outside the gene matches. The CDR3 sequence is 15 residues long. Germline-derived CDR1 and CDR2 are SGHNT and YYREEE (reference sequence). The chain's CDR3 is CASRGGGSGANVLTF. The DNA of the CDR3 is TGTGCCAGCAGGGGGGGAGGGTCCGGGGCCAACGTCCTGACTTTC. The full variable domain, with the rest looked up from reference TRBV5-4 and TRBJ2-6, is ETGVTQSPTHLIKTRGQQVTLRCSSQSGHNTVSWYQQALGQGPQFIFQYYREEENGRGNFPPRFSGLQFPNYSSELNVNALELDDSALYLCASRGGGSGANVLTFGAGSRLTVL.

This clone has a single count. The V gene is TRBV6-1, the J gene TRBJ1-5; D call uncertain. V lost 4 bases and J 7 bases, leaving 11 bases between the germline ends. The CDR3 spans 13 residues. Looked up from germline, CDR1 is MNHNS and CDR2 is SASEGT. The CDR3 region is CASSVLELQPQHF. CDR3 DNA: TGTGCCAGCAGTGTCCTGGAGCTCCAGCCCCAGCATTTT.

The V call is TRBV2, the J call TRBJ2-3; tentative D call: TRBD1 (6 bases). The V end was cut by 7 bases, the J end by 5 bases, with 16 bases between. This CDR3 is 14 amino acids long. The germline gives CDR1 SNHLY, CDR2 FYNNEI. CDR3 residues: CASNAESGEDTQYF. Here the CDR3 DNA reads TGTGCCAGCAATGCGGAATCAGGGGAAGATACGCAGTATTTT.